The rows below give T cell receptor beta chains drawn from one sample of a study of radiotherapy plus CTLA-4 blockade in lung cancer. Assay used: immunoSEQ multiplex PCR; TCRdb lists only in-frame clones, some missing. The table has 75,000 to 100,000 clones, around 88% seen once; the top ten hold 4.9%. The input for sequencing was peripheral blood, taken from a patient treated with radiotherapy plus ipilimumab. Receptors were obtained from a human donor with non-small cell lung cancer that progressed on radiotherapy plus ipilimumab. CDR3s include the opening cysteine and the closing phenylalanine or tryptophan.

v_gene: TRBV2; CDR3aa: CASSERAPGGGRTEAFF
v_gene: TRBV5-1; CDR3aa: CASSSQGAGATVEQFF
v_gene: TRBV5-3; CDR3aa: CARSPGPLHGANVLTF
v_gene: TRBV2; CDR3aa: CASSDSHVTDTQYF
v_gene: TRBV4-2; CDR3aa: CASSRADRSGELFF
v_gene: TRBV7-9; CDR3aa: CASSLDTLREAFF
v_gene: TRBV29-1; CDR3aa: CSAGTGDTEAFF
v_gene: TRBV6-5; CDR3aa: CASSYHRDTTNYGYTF
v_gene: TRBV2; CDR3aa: CASSGAGAGRPPYGYTF
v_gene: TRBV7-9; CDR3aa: CASSLDPGVNEQYF
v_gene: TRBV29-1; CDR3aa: CSVVSVMNTEAFF
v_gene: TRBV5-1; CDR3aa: CASSLGDRAYEQYF
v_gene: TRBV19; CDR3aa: CASSILFDGVAIKPQHF
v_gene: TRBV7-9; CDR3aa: CASSFAGGAETQYF
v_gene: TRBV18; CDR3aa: CASSSNLAGEQFF
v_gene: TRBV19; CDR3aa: CASSRDRNSNQPQHF
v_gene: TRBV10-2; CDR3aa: CASSRWGGTFHYEQYF
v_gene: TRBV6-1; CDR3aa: CASSEAQALGDQGYTF
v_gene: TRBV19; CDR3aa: CASSKGQAREDTQYF
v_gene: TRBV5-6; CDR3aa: CASSLGAGSTQYF
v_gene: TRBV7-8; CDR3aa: CASSLDLFGSYNEQFF
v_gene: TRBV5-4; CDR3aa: CASSSRASYEQYF
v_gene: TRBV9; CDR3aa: CASSVSGRAGYEQYF
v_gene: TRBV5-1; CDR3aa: CASSLWGLDTEAFF
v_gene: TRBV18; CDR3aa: CASSPLSGWNEQYF
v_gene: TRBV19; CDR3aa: CASSSQPGLGGKEQFF
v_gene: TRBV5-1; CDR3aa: CASSFEELVDEQYF
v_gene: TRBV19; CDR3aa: CASSIYRDDEKLFF
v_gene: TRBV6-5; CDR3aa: CASSTGTGNTIYF
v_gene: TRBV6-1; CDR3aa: CASSARGPGQSYNEQFF
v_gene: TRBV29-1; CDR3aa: CSVLTEDIQYF
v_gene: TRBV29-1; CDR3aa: CSVGRETQYF
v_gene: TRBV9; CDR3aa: CASSVGGKGRYNEQFF
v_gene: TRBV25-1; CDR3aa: CASSDTQDMAYEQYF
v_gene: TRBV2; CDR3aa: CASSGGYREAYEQYF
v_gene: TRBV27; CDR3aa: CASSLAGGRAGELFF
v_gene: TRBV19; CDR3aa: CASRDGRLNTEAFF
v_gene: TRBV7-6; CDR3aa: CASSSGGLQGKEAFF
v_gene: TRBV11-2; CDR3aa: CASSPGTAVALLEQYF
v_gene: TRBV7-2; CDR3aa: CASSGLAGGITGELFF
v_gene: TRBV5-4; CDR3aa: CASSSSGTGSYNEQFF
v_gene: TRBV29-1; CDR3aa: CSVAGTALGLAEQFF
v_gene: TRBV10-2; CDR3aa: CASSDSREYEQYF
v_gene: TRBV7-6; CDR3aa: CASSLLSGNSYEQYF
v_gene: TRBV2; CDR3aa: CASSTGENQPQHF
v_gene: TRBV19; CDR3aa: CATKDSLFLGKLFF
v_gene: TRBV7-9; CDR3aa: CASSLVVGGWSNQPQHF
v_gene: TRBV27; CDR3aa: CASRRDSRNQPQHF
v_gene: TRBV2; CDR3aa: CASSPGLVSHEQYF
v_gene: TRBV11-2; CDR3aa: CASSLVGGATLGGEQYF